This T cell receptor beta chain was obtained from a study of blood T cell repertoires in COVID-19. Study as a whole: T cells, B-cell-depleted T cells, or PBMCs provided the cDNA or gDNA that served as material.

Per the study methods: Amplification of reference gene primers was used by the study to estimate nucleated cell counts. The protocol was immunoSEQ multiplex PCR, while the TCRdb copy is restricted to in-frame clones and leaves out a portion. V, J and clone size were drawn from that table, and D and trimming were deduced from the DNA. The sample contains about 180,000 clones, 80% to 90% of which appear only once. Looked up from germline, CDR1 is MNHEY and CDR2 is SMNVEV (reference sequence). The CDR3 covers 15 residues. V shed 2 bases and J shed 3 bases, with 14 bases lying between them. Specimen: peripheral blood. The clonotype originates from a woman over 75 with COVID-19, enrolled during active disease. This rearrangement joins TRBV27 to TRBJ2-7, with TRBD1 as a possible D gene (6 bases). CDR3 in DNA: TGTGCCAGCAGTTTAGATGGCCAAGGGGGCTACGAGCAGTACTTC. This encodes CASSLDGQGGYEQYF.